These 2 T cell receptor beta chains were sequenced from one sample in a study of response to subunit inactivated influenza vaccine. A single record per CDR3 protein comes from TCRdb applying MiXCR to the RT-PCR reads. This sample carries approximately 250,000 distinct CDR3 sequences, less than 15% of them seen once, and the ten largest clones take approximately 8.4%. The material sequenced was non-naive T cells sorted from PBMCs, taken around 15 days before vaccination. Receptors originate from a man aged 45-65 years who received an inactivated influenza vaccine.

This clonotype was seen a few times. V gene TRBV20-1 combines with J gene TRBJ2-3, with 10 bases that match TRBD2. J gave up 3 bases and V 6 bases, and 6 bases lay outside the gene matches. CDR1 is DFQATT, CDR2 SNEGSKA, per germline (reference sequence). This CDR3 spans 14 amino acids. CDR3: CSAASGRSTDTQYF. CDR3 bases: TGCAGTGCAGCTAGCGGGAGATCGACAGATACGCAGTATTTT.

This clonotype was picked up many times. J is TRBJ2-2 and V is TRBV6-5; a weak D match, TRBD2 (7 bases). CDR3 length: 15 amino acids. The V gene lost 1 base and the J gene lost 4 bases, with 10 bases spanning the gap. The germline V gene has CDR1 MNHEY and CDR2 SVGAGI. The DNA for the CDR3 is TGTGCCAGCAGTTACTGGGGGGGCGGCACCGGGGAGCTGTTTTTT. This codes for CASSYWGGGTGELFF.